Each of the 21 T cell receptor beta chains below was sequenced from the same sample in a study of blood T cell repertoires in COVID-19 (dated by TCRdb to 2019 to 2021). The library came from the immunoSEQ multiplex PCR assay. The clones in this table, taken by TCRdb from immuneACCESS, are in-frame only. Not every clone is retained; where verified, under half of the shortfall comes from an unresolved V gene, and the cause of the rest is unknown. This sample holds over 150,000 clones; about 86% were observed only once. Of the sample, approximately 30% falls within the top ten clones. Sequenced sample: peripheral blood. These receptors all come from a woman aged 55-75 years with acute or convalescent COVID-19.

This clone occurred once. The genes are TRBV7-9 and TRBJ1-1; D may be TRBD1 (6 bases). Germline loops: CDR1 SEHNR, CDR2 FQNEAQ (reference sequence). Trimming removed 5 bases from V and 1 base from J, with 11 bases in between. The CDR3 spans 14 residues. The CDR3: CASSPQTGNTEAFF. The CDR3 nucleotides are TGTGCCAGCAGCCCCCAGACAGGGAACACTGAAGCTTTCTTT. The full variable domain, with the rest looked up from reference TRBV7-9 and TRBJ1-1, is DTGVSQNPRHKITKRGQNVTFRCDPISEHNRLYWYRQTLGQGPEFLTYFQNEAQLEKSRLLSDRFSAERPKGSFSTLEIQRTEQGDSAMYLCASSPQTGNTEAFFGQGTRLTVV.

This chain uses TRBV29-1 with TRBJ1-1, with a weak D call TRBD1 (6 bases). The V gene lost 6 bases and the J gene lost 0 bases, with 14 bases spanning the gap. CDR1 is SQVTM and CDR2 is ANQGSEA in the germline V gene. This CDR3 contains 14 residues. The CDR3 region is CSVLWHRVNTEAFF. Here the CDR3 DNA reads TGCAGCGTCCTCTGGCACAGGGTGAACACTGAAGCTTTCTTT.

The chain recombines TRBV29-1 with TRBJ1-4; the D gene is possibly TRBD1 (6 bases). The ends were cut back, 0 bases at V and 6 bases at J, with 11 bases in the middle. Germline-derived CDR1 and CDR2 are SQVTM and ANQGSEA. This CDR3 contains 14 residues. As DNA, the CDR3 is TGCAGCGTTGAAGAGTACAGGGATGATGAAAAACTGTTTTTT. It specifies CSVEEYRDDEKLFF.

The chain joins TRBV19 to TRBJ2-7, with a weak D call TRBD2 (7 bases). The CDR3 spans 14 residues. Germline loops: CDR1 LNHDA, CDR2 SQIVND (reference sequence). Trimming left V 3 bases short and J 3 bases short, with 12 bases between. CDR3 bases: TGTGCCAGTAGTATTGGCGGGGGCCTCTACGAGCAGTACTTC. It specifies CASSIGGGLYEQYF.

The chain joins TRBV4-2 to TRBJ2-1, with a tentative D call TRBD2 (6 bases). CDR1 LGHNA and CDR2 YNFKEQ come from the germline V gene. Trimming removed 4 bases at V and 3 bases at J, with 7 bases between. This CDR3 comprises 13 residues. This CDR3 is CASSRTNYNEQFF. The CDR3 coding sequence is TGTGCCAGCAGCCGGACTAACTACAATGAGCAGTTCTTC.

The chain carries TRBV10-3 and TRBJ1-2; 8 positions agree with TRBD1. The germline CDR1 and CDR2 sequences are ENHRY and SYGVKD. The junction had 12 bases not matched to a gene; V was cut back by 6 bases and J by 6 bases. The CDR3 extends over 15 amino acids. Here the CDR3 DNA reads TGTGCCATCAGCTCGGACAGGGATGCTTTAAATGGCTACACCTTC. Its translation: CAISSDRDALNGYTF.

The chain has TRBV11-2 and TRBJ1-1; TRBD1 agrees at 7 bases. Germline V gene data show CDR1 as SGHAT and CDR2 as FQNNGV. The length of the CDR3 is 13 residues. V dropped 0 bases and J dropped 9; count of bases not matched to a gene: 4. Written as DNA, the CDR3 is TGTGCCAGCAGCTTAGAGCAACAGGGGAAAGCTTTCTTT. This gives the protein CASSLEQQGKAFF.

This clone was seen a handful of times. The chain employs TRBV13 and TRBJ1-2; the match to TRBD1 covers 9 bases. The V gene end was trimmed by 5 bases and the J gene end by 8 bases; junction bases not matched to a gene: 9. The CDR3 spans 14 residues. Per the germline V gene, CDR1 is PRHDT and CDR2 is FYEKMQ (reference sequence). CDR3 loop: CASSTTQGAGGYTF. In DNA, the CDR3 is TGTGCCAGCAGCACCACACAGGGGGCCGGGGGCTACACCTTC. Using reference TRBV13 and TRBJ1-2 for the parts outside the CDR3, the full variable domain is AAGVIQSPRHLIKEKRETATLKCYPIPRHDTVYWYQQGPGQDPQFLISFYEKMQSDKGSIPDRFSAQQFSDYHSELNMSSLELGDSALYFCASSTTQGAGGYTFGSGTRLTVV.

The V and J genes are TRBV11-1 and TRBJ1-4; TRBD1 aligns across 7 bases. Trimming removed 5 bases from V and 4 bases from J; junction bases left unmatched: 7. The germline gives CDR1 SGHAT, CDR2 FQDESV (reference sequence). The CDR3 runs 15 residues. The CDR3 bases are TGTGCCAGCAGCGCAAGGACAGGACTTAATGAAAAACTGTTTTTT. This gives the protein CASSARTGLNEKLFF.

The chain is built from TRBV5-1 and TRBJ1-1; perhaps TRBD1 as D (5 bases). From germline, CDR1 is SGHRS and CDR2 YFSETQ. The CDR3 spans 15 residues. Trimming left V 0 bases short and J 6 bases short, with 15 bases between. In DNA, the CDR3 is TGCGCCAGCAGCTTGGAGGGGCCTGGCGCCCCTGAAGCTTTCTTT. Translation gives CASSLEGPGAPEAFF.

V is TRBV28 and J is TRBJ1-4, with 10 bases lining up with TRBD1. From germline, CDR1 is MDHEN and CDR2 SYDVKM. Trimming cost V 5 bases and J 5 bases; bases outside gene matches: 2. CDR3 size: 14 residues. The CDR3 here is CASSPGQGNEKLFF. The DNA of the CDR3 is TGTGCCAGCAGTCCGGGACAGGGGAATGAAAAACTGTTTTTT.

The chain joins TRBV4-1 to TRBJ2-2, with TRBD1 matching over 10 bases. Germline V CDR1 and CDR2: MGHRA, YSYEKL. Germline trimming cut 4 bases from V and 5 bases from J; bases unmatched to any gene: 13. The CDR3 is 18 residues long. As DNA, the CDR3 is TGCGCCAGCAGCCCAAGGGGGACAGGGGAAGGGGATACCGGGGAGCTGTTTTTT. Protein: CASSPRGTGEGDTGELFF.

This clone was detected once. The V gene is TRBV5-6, the J gene TRBJ2-5, with D possibly TRBD2 on 7 matching bases. Looked up from germline, CDR1 is SGHDT and CDR2 is YYEEEE. Trimming pared 3 bases from V and 9 bases from J, leaving 21 bases between. The length of the CDR3 is 15 residues. Here the CDR3 DNA reads TGTGCCAGCAGCTCGGGACATTTGACCGGGGGGCCCCAGTACTTC. Translating gives CASSSGHLTGGPQYF.

CDR3 DNA sequence: TGTGCCAGCAGCCTCCGGGACAGGACCTACAATGAGCAGTTCTTC. It yields the protein CASSLRDRTYNEQFF. This chain uses TRBV6-5 with TRBJ2-1, with 8 bases identical to TRBD1. The V segment lost 6 bases and the J segment 2 bases; nucleotides outside the gene matches: 6. CDR3 length: 15 amino acids. Germline CDR1 MNHEY, CDR2 SVGAGI.

This clone was picked up a small number of times. The chain links TRBV7-9 to TRBJ1-1; D not resolved. In germline, CDR1 is SEHNR, CDR2 FQNEAQ (reference sequence). The CDR3 consists of 14 residues. Between the trimmed V and J ends, which lost 1 base and 4 bases, there was a span of 10 bases. The DNA of the CDR3 is TGTGCCAGCAGCTTAGAGTCCCACACCACTGAAGCTTTCTTT. It yields the protein CASSLESHTTEAFF.

The rearrangement uses TRBV6-2 or TRBV6-3 and TRBJ2-7, with D possibly TRBD1 on 6 matching bases. The CDR3 is made up of 15 amino acids. The V end was cut by 4 bases, the J end by 5 bases, with 18 bases between. The germline V gene has CDR1 MNHEY and CDR2 SVGEGT. The CDR3 reads CASSFGTLRDHEQYV. The CDR3 DNA follows: TGTGCCAGCAGTTTCGGGACACTCAGAGACCACGAGCAGTACGTC.

The chain employs TRBV2 and TRBJ2-3, with 11 bases matching TRBD2. With V trimmed by 4 bases and J by 1 base, 4 bases remained unmatched. CDR1 SNHLY and CDR2 FYNNEI come from the germline V gene. CDR3 length: 16 amino acids. The CDR3 region is CASSVAGGPGTDTQYF. The CDR3 region has the DNA TGTGCCAGCAGTGTAGCGGGGGGGCCGGGCACAGATACGCAGTATTTT.

This clone was observed a handful of times. The CDR3, as DNA: TGCGCCAGCAGTGGGATACAGGGGACTGAAGCTTTCTTT. Translated, it gives CASSGIQGTEAFF. This chain joins TRBV10-1 and TRBJ1-1, with 7 bases aligning to TRBD1. The CDR3 is 13 amino acids. CDR1 and CDR2 (germline): WNHNN, SYGVQD (reference sequence). The V and J ends lost 4 bases and 5 bases, in that order; junction bases with no gene match: 4.

This clone was observed a single time. The genes are TRBV6-6 and TRBJ1-1; TRBD1 agrees at 8 bases. Per the germline V gene, CDR1 is MNHNY and CDR2 is SVGAGI (reference sequence). Unmatched junction bases numbered 3, after V lost 6 bases and J lost 3 bases. This CDR3 is built from 13 residues. CDR3 sequence reads: CASRETGDTEAFF. Here the CDR3 DNA reads TGTGCCAGCAGGGAGACAGGGGACACTGAAGCTTTCTTT.

This rearrangement joins TRBV6-1 to TRBJ1-3, with D tentatively TRBD1 (5 bases). Deletions cut 3 bases from V and 3 bases from J, with 12 bases between. This CDR3 contains 15 residues. Germline values: CDR1 MNHNS, CDR2 SASEGT. The CDR3 sequence: CASSEVGGLGNTIYF. The CDR3 DNA reads TGTGCCAGCAGTGAGGTGGGGGGTCTTGGAAACACCATATATTTT.

V is TRBV4-1 and J is TRBJ1-5, with D hard to call. CDR1 and CDR2 from the germline V gene are MGHRA and YSYEKL. V was cut by 4 bases and J by 0 bases, with 10 bases left in between. The CDR3 covers 15 residues. The CDR3 protein is CASSPRTYSNQPQHF. The DNA of the CDR3 is TGCGCCAGCAGCCCCCGTACTTATAGCAATCAGCCCCAGCATTTT.